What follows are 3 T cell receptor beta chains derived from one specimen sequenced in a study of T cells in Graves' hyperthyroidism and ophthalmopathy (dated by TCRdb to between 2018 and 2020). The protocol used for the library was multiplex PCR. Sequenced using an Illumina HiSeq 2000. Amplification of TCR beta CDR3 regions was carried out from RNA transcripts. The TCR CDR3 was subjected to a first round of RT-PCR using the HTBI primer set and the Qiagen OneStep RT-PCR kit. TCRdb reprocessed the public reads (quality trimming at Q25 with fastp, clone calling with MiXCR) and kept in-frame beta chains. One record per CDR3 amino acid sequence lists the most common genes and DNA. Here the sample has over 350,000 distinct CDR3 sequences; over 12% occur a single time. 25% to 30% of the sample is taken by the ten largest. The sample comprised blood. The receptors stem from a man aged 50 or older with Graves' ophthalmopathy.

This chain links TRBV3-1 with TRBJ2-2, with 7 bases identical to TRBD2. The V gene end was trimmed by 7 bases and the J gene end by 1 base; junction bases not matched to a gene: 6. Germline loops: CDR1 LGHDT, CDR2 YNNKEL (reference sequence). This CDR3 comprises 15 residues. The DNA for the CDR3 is TGTGCCAGCAACTGGGGGGGGTTGAACACCGGGGAGCTGTTTTTT. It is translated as CASNWGGLNTGELFF. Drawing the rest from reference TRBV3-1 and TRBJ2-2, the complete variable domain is DTAVSQTPKYLVTQMGNDKSIKCEQNLGHDTMYWYKQDSKKFLKIMFSYNNKELIINETVPNRFSPKSPDKAHLNLHINSLELGDSAVYFCASNWGGLNTGELFFGEGSRLTVL.

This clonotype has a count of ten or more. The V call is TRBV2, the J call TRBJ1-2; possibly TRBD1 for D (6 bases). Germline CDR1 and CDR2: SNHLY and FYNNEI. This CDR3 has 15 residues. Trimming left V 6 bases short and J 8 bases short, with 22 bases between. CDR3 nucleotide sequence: TGTGCCAGCAGAGACGATTCCGGACAGCGGTACGGCTACACCTTC. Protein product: CASRDDSGQRYGYTF.

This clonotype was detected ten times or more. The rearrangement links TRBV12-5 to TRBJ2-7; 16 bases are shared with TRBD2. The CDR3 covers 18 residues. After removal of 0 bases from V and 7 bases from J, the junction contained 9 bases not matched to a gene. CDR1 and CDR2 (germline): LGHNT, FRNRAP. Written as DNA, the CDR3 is TGTGCTAGTGGTTTGGTACAATCCGGGACTAGCGGGAGGGTAGAGCAGTACTTC. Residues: CASGLVQSGTSGRVEQYF.